The 2 T cell receptor beta chains below were found in one sample sequenced in a study of CD8 T cells in ankylosing spondylitis. TCRdb re-called the 5' RACE reads with MiXCR, one entry per CDR3 protein. The table includes a few hundred thousand distinct CDR3 sequences, 20% detected once. The sample comprised blood, either unsorted or a sorted T cell fraction (not recorded which). Receptors were obtained from a female donor with ankylosing spondylitis or in good health (not recorded which).

This clonotype has only a few counts. The chain employs TRBV20-1 and TRBJ2-3, with D possibly being TRBD1 or TRBD2 (5 bases each). Trimming removed 2 bases from V and 5 bases from J, with 11 bases in between. Germline values: CDR1 DFQATT, CDR2 SNEGSKA (reference sequence). The CDR3 has 13 residues. Here the CDR3 reads CSARPSREDTQYF. The DNA for the CDR3 is TGCAGTGCTAGACCTAGCAGGGAAGATACGCAGTATTTT.

This clonotype has a count of ten or more. The chain links TRBV20-1 to TRBJ2-5, with a tentative D call TRBD1 (5 bases). In germline, CDR1 is DFQATT, CDR2 SNEGSKA (reference sequence). The CDR3 contains 11 residues. V lost 3 bases and J lost 4, with 6 bases in between. The CDR3 nucleotides read TGCAGTGCTAGTCAGGGAGAGACCCAGTACTTC. Its protein is CSASQGETQYF.